The 14 T cell receptor beta chains in this list originate from one sample, sequenced in a study of identical twins. TCRdb called the 5' RACE reads again in MiXCR, with one record for every CDR3 protein. The repertoire holds 1.5 million to 2 million distinct CDR3 sequences, roughly 35% seen once, with over 0.25% in the top ten. The sample taken for sequencing was cord blood. Receptors were obtained from a newborn girl in good health.

As regards this clonotype: The junction departs from germline at one end; a sequencing error may be responsible. The chain uses TRBV12-3 or TRBV12-4 and TRBJ1-6; tentative D call: TRBD1 (5 bases). This CDR3 region has 12 residues. The CDR3 DNA reads TGTGCCAGCAGTCCCGGGACTTCGCCCCCCCACTTT. It translates to CASSPGTSPPHF.

The chain is built from TRBV28 and TRBJ1-2; 8 bases are a match to TRBD1. CDR1 is MDHEN, CDR2 SYDVKM, per germline. There are 15 residues in the CDR3. The junction had 6 bases not matched to a gene; V was cut back by 4 bases and J by 2 bases. CDR3 DNA: TGTGCCAGCAGTTCTCCGGACAGGGTCAACTATGGCTACACCTTC. Translation: CASSSPDRVNYGYTF.

This clonotype has just a few counts. The CDR3 loop is CSPLTSRYNEQYF. CDR3 coding DNA: TGCAGCCCCTTGACTAGCCGGTACAATGAGCAGTACTTC. The gene calls are TRBV29-1 and TRBJ2-1; the match to TRBD2 covers 7 bases. The DNA end favors TRBJ2-7, so the J call may be wrong. The CDR3 spans 13 residues. Germline V gene lookup returns CDR1 SQVTM and CDR2 ANQGSEA.

There are many counts of this clonotype. The V gene is TRBV7-2, the J gene TRBJ1-1; no firm D call. Between the trimmed V and J ends, which lost 1 base and 1 base, there was a span of 7 bases. This CDR3 contains 14 residues. Germline V gene lookup returns CDR1 SGHTA and CDR2 FQGNSA. In DNA form, the CDR3 reads TGTGCCAGCAGCTTAGGGACCTCGAACACTGAAGCTTTCTTT. Its translation: CASSLGTSNTEAFF.

There are a few counts of this clonotype. This chain connects TRBV2 to TRBJ2-1; 8 bases align to TRBD2. V trimming: 3 bases; J trimming: 0 bases; junction bases outside the gene matches: 4. Germline V gene lookup returns CDR1 SNHLY and CDR2 FYNNEI. The CDR3 is 16 residues long. CDR3 loop: CASSDLGTSSYNEQFF. The CDR3 coding sequence is TGTGCCAGCAGTGATCTCGGGACTAGCTCCTACAATGAGCAGTTCTTC.

This clonotype has just one count. The chain employs TRBV3-1 and TRBJ1-1; the D is unclear. V was cut by 0 bases and J by 2 bases, with 7 bases left in between. The CDR3 spans 14 residues. Germline values: CDR1 LGHDT, CDR2 YNNKEL (reference sequence). The CDR3 protein is CASSQEVVNTEAFF. The CDR3 DNA reads TGTGCCAGCAGCCAAGAAGTGGTTAACACTGAAGCTTTCTTT.

V and J are TRBV27 and TRBJ1-5; weak D call: TRBD1 (5 bases). Trimming took off 7 bases at V and 4 bases at J, with 11 bases between the two ends. This CDR3 is 13 amino acids long. CDR1 is MNHEY and CDR2 is SMNVEV in the germline V gene (reference sequence). The CDR3 bases are TGTGCCAGCAAACAGGACCCAAATCAGCCCCAGCATTTT. This translates into CASKQDPNQPQHF.

This clonotype has at least ten counts. The chain couples TRBV5-1 to TRBJ1-2; 9 nucleotides match TRBD1. With 4 bases clipped from V and 4 bases from J, the junction kept 8 bases outside the gene matches. CDR3 length: 15 amino acids. Per the germline V gene, CDR1 is SGHRS and CDR2 is YFSETQ. The CDR3 bases are TGCGCCAGCAGCCTGGGGACAGGGCCTTTCTATGGCTACACCTTC. Translated, it gives CASSLGTGPFYGYTF.

The genes are TRBV20-1 and TRBJ2-7, with 7 positions matching TRBD2. J gave up 3 bases and V 0 bases, and 14 bases lay outside the gene matches. The CDR3 is made up of 17 amino acids. CDR1 and CDR2 (germline): DFQATT, SNEGSKA (reference sequence). In DNA, the CDR3 is TGCAGTGCTAGAGATTCCCTCGCGGGAGTCCGGGTCTACGAGCAGTACTTC. It specifies CSARDSLAGVRVYEQYF.

The chain combines TRBV3-1 with TRBJ2-2; D gene uncertain. CDR1 and CDR2 from the germline V gene are LGHDT and YNNKEL (reference sequence). V was clipped by 0 bases and J by 1 base, with 9 bases between them. The CDR3 contains 16 residues. CDR3 sequence: CASSQDKRVNTGELFF. The CDR3 DNA reads as TGTGCCAGCAGCCAAGATAAAAGAGTGAACACCGGGGAGCTGTTTTTT.

The V gene is TRBV20-1, the J gene TRBJ2-5, with 11 bases fitting TRBD2. Germline CDR1 is DFQATT and CDR2 is SNEGSKA (reference sequence). With V trimmed by 7 bases and J by 2 bases, 6 bases remained unmatched. This CDR3 contains 14 residues. For the CDR3, the DNA is TGCAGTGTTACTAGCGGGAGTAATCAAGAGACCCAGTACTTC. This translates into CSVTSGSNQETQYF.

This clonotype has a handful of counts. J is TRBJ1-2 and V is TRBV29-1, with 10 bases identical to TRBD1. With V trimmed by 2 bases and J by 3 bases, 9 bases remained unmatched. The CDR3 consists of 16 residues. Germline lookup yields CDR1 SQVTM and CDR2 ANQGSEA. CDR3 bases: TGCAGCGTTGAAAGGCGACAGGGGGCGATGGACTATGGCTACACCTTC. This translates into CSVERRQGAMDYGYTF.

This clonotype was found a few times. The chain employs TRBV6-4 and TRBJ2-3; no clear D. Trimming removed 5 bases at V and 2 bases at J, with 11 bases between. The CDR3 runs 14 residues. CDR1 MRHNA and CDR2 SNTAGT come from the germline V gene. The CDR3 DNA reads as TGTGCCAGCAGTACTACGAATTACACAGATACGCAGTATTTT. It is translated as CASSTTNYTDTQYF.

This clonotype was counted only a few times. The genes are TRBV4-1 and TRBJ2-3, with 7 bases lining up with TRBD2. This CDR3 region has 14 residues. V shed 1 base and J 6 bases; nucleotides not matched to a gene: 4. Germline values: CDR1 MGHRA, CDR2 YSYEKL. CDR3 sequence: CASSQVWREDTQYF. The DNA of the CDR3 is TGCGCCAGCAGCCAAGTATGGCGGGAGGATACGCAGTATTTT.